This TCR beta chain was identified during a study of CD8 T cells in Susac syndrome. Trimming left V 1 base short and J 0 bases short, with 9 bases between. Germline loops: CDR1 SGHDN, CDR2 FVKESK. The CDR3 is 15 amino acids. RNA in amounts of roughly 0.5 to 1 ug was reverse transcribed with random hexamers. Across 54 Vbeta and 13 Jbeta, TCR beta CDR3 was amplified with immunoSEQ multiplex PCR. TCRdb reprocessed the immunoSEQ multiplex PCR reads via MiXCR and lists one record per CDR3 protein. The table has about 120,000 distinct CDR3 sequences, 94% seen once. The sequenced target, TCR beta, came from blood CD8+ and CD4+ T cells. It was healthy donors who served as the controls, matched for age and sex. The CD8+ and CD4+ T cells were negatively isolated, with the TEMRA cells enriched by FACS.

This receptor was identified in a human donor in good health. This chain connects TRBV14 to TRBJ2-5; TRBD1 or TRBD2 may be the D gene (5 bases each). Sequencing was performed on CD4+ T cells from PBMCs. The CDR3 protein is CASSQALGDQETQYF. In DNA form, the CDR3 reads TGTGCCAGCAGCCAAGCCCTGGGGGACCAAGAGACCCAGTACTTC.